The table lists the clone carrying this T cell receptor (beta chain) with a few counts. No antigen is known for it. The data were taken from a study of T cell responses to AZD1222 COVID-19 vaccine. Study results and limitations: Dominant at 160-218 and 743-854, vaccine-associated CD4 TCRs also spanned spike. Following two doses of AZD1222, Spike-specific TCR breadth and depth rose.

The V gene's germline CDR1 is MNHNY and CDR2 SVGAGI (reference sequence). Trimming took 6 bases from V and 11 from J; bases not matched to a gene: 15. This CDR3 is 14 amino acids long. Method: immunoSEQ multiplex PCR; TCRdb's copy keeps in-frame clones and lacks some. The sample consists of around 130,000 clones, about 90% of them appearing once. V and J are TRBV6-6 and TRBJ2-7, with 8 positions matching TRBD1. The clonotype originates from an adult in good health. The source was peripheral blood, collected on day 0 of AZD1222 vaccination. CDR3 region: CASSQGQGARRKYF. The DNA of the CDR3 is TGTGCCAGCAGCCAAGGACAGGGAGCTCGAAGAAAGTACTTC.